The entry below gives a single TCR beta chain sequence along with its context. This specimen comes from a study of blood T cell repertoires in COVID-19. Study summary: Material from acute and convalescent COVID-19 was sourced from the United States, Italy and Spain. In each case, the material was cDNA or gDNA derived from T cells, B-cell-depleted T cells, or PBMCs.

Per the study methods: Reference gene primer amplification in the assay estimated nucleated cell counts. Clones were read by immunoSEQ multiplex PCR, and TCRdb kept only the in-frame ones, dropping some. V and J calls and clone size are given by that table; D and trimming were obtained from the DNA. In the table there are about 190,000 clones, roughly 78% of which are singletons. Source material: peripheral blood. The origin of this receptor is a woman aged 80 or over with active or convalescent COVID-19.

In DNA, the CDR3 is TGCGCCAGCAGCTTGGCCACGGGGGACGGGCAGCCCCAGCATTTT. Translated, it gives CASSLATGDGQPQHF. The rearrangement uses TRBV5-1 and TRBJ1-5; perhaps TRBD1 as D (5 bases). CDR3 length: 15 residues. V was clipped by 0 bases and J by 7 bases, with 14 bases between them. Germline V gene lookup returns CDR1 SGHRS and CDR2 YFSETQ.